Following are 21 T cell receptor beta chains from one sample sequenced in a study of CD8 T cells in Susac syndrome. After extraction with the RNeasy kit, about 0.45 to 1 ug of the RNA was reverse transcribed using random hexamers. TCRdb passed the immunoSEQ multiplex PCR reads through MiXCR, listing each CDR3 protein once. The sample carries about 120,000 distinct CDR3 sequences, around 92% recorded once. Sequences were obtained from CD8+ T cells from PBMCs. Receptors originate from a human donor in good health.

V usage is TRBV7-9 and J usage is TRBJ2-7, with TRBD2 matching 12 bases. Germline V gene lookup returns CDR1 SEHNR and CDR2 FQNEAQ (reference sequence). This CDR3 has 19 residues. The trim removed 5 bases at V and 2 bases at J, leaving 16 bases unmatched. The CDR3 DNA reads as TGTGCCAGCAGCCCGGCGGGATCGGGACTAGCGGGTATGGCCTACGAGCAGTACTTC. It yields the protein CASSPAGSGLAGMAYEQYF.

The chain joins TRBV14 to TRBJ1-5; a possible D gene is TRBD1 (5 bases). Germline V gives CDR1 SGHDN, CDR2 FVKESK. Deletions cut 0 bases from V and 6 bases from J, with 6 bases between. The CDR3 extends over 13 amino acids. The CDR3 loop is CASSQDQGQPQHF. The CDR3 bases are TGTGCCAGCAGCCAAGATCAGGGTCAGCCCCAGCATTTT.

This clonotype was seen a single time. The chain joins TRBV19 to TRBJ1-5, with 8 bases fitting TRBD1. The J segment lost 0 bases and the V segment lost 4 bases, leaving 2 bases of the junction unmatched. The germline V gene encodes CDR1 LNHDA and CDR2 SQIVND (reference sequence). The CDR3 sequence is 15 residues long. CDR3 residues: CASSTTGVSNQPQHF. The CDR3, as DNA: TGTGCCAGTAGTACGACAGGGGTTAGCAATCAGCCCCAGCATTTT. The variable domain in full, with the rest retrieved from reference TRBV19 and TRBJ1-5, is DGGITQSPKYLFRKEGQNVTLSCEQNLNHDAMYWYRQDPGQGLRLIYYSQIVNDFQKGDIAEGYSVSREKKESFPLTVTSAQKNPTAFYLCASSTTGVSNQPQHFGDGTRLSIL.

In nucleotides, the CDR3 is TGCAGTGCTCACATGGGGGGGTTAGGAGATACGCAGTATTTT. Encoded protein: CSAHMGGLGDTQYF. This chain connects TRBV20-1 to TRBJ2-3, with 7 bases fitting TRBD2. Trimming took 5 bases from V and 5 from J; bases not matched to a gene: 10. This CDR3 region has 14 residues. Germline CDR1 reads DFQATT; CDR2 reads SNEGSKA (reference sequence).

The chain couples TRBV10-3 to TRBJ2-3, with 7 bases aligning to TRBD2. Unmatched junction bases numbered 16, after V lost 7 bases and J lost 0 bases. Germline V CDR1 and CDR2: ENHRY, SYGVKD. This CDR3 contains 18 residues. CDR3 loop: CAIKGRSGNIGSTDTQYF. The CDR3 DNA sequence: TGTGCCATCAAAGGGAGGAGCGGGAACATAGGGAGCACAGATACGCAGTATTTT.

This clonotype was counted only a few times. The chain couples TRBV27 to TRBJ2-7; a possible D gene is TRBD2 (6 bases). The CDR3 runs to 13 residues. The germline V gene encodes CDR1 MNHEY and CDR2 SMNVEV (reference sequence). Trimming removed 7 bases at V and 7 bases at J, with 17 bases between. CDR3 amino acids: CASTHRGAREQYF. The CDR3 region has the DNA TGTGCCAGCACCCACCGCGGGGCTCGGGAGCAGTACTTC.

The rearrangement joins TRBV20-1 to TRBJ1-4; no definite D call. The germline V gene encodes CDR1 DFQATT and CDR2 SNEGSKA (reference sequence). With 1 base removed from V and 7 bases from J, the gap between germline ends came to 4 bases. This CDR3 region has 11 residues. The chain's CDR3 is CSARVGEKLFF. CDR3 in DNA: TGCAGTGCTAGAGTTGGTGAAAAACTGTTTTTT.

The chain uses TRBV19 and TRBJ1-2, with D possibly TRBD1 on 5 matching bases. Germline CDR1 is LNHDA and CDR2 is SQIVND (reference sequence). This CDR3 comprises 14 residues. With 10 bases removed from V and 2 bases from J, the gap between germline ends came to 17 bases. The chain's CDR3 is CATRPGRANYGYTF. The CDR3 nucleotides are TGTGCCACCAGACCAGGGAGGGCCAACTATGGCTACACCTTC.

The CDR3 DNA follows: TGTGCCAGCAGCTTAGATCCTCAATACACTGAAGCTTTCTTT. Amino acid sequence: CASSLDPQYTEAFF. The rearrangement joins TRBV11-2 to TRBJ1-1, with D unclear. V lost 0 bases and J lost 3, with 8 bases in between. Per the germline V gene, CDR1 is SGHAT and CDR2 is FQNNGV. This CDR3 contains 14 residues.

This clonotype has just one count. The gene calls are TRBV3-1 and TRBJ2-1, with TRBD1 as a possible D gene (6 bases). This CDR3 contains 16 residues. The germline V gene has CDR1 LGHDT and CDR2 YNNKEL (reference sequence). Trimming took off 3 bases at V and 1 base at J, with 13 bases between the two ends. CDR3 region: CASSQPVGASYNEQFF. In DNA form, the CDR3 reads TGTGCCAGCAGCCAGCCAGTGGGGGCATCCTACAATGAGCAGTTCTTC.

The chain links TRBV2 to TRBJ2-2; 9 bases are a match to TRBD1. The V and J ends lost 6 bases and 5 bases, in that order; junction bases with no gene match: 4. Germline CDR1 is SNHLY and CDR2 is FYNNEI. This CDR3 region has 14 residues. DNA of the CDR3: TGTGCCAGCAGCGGGGACAGGGTAACCGGGGAGCTGTTTTTT. Its translation: CASSGDRVTGELFF.

This clonotype appeared a single time. The rearrangement uses TRBV20-1 and TRBJ1-1; the D gene is possibly TRBD1 (5 bases). Germline assignment: CDR1 DFQATT and CDR2 SNEGSKA (reference sequence). This CDR3 is built from 15 residues. Trimming shortened V by 5 bases and J by 1 base, and 17 bases separated the two germline ends. CDR3 DNA sequence: TGCAGTGCTTGCGGGGGGTCCACTCCGAACACTGAAGCTTTCTTT. It is translated as CSACGGSTPNTEAFF.

This chain connects TRBV9 to TRBJ2-2; the match to TRBD1 covers 10 bases. Germline CDR1 and CDR2: SGDLS and YYNGEE. The CDR3 length is 14 residues. J lost 9 bases, V lost 4 bases, and 6 bases had no gene match. The CDR3 protein is CASSPWDRGRELFF. CDR3 DNA sequence: TGTGCCAGCAGCCCGTGGGACAGGGGACGGGAGCTGTTTTTT.

This sequence joins TRBV20-1 and TRBJ2-3; 13 bases align to TRBD2. Trimming cost V 3 bases and J 0 bases; bases outside gene matches: 15. The germline CDR1 and CDR2 sequences are DFQATT and SNEGSKA (reference sequence). The CDR3 is 20 residues long. This chain's CDR3 is CSASGFPGTSGVPSTDTQYF. For the CDR3, the DNA is TGCAGTGCTAGTGGTTTCCCCGGGACTAGCGGGGTACCTAGCACAGATACGCAGTATTTT.

In its sample, this clonotype was seen once. V gene TRBV2 combines with J gene TRBJ1-5, with D possibly being TRBD1 (5 bases). Germline V gives CDR1 SNHLY, CDR2 FYNNEI. V was clipped by 4 bases and J by 4 bases, with 11 bases between them. The CDR3 sequence is 14 residues long. Here the CDR3 reads CASSAGNRNQPQHF. DNA for the CDR3: TGTGCCAGCAGTGCCGGGAACAGGAATCAGCCCCAGCATTTT.

V usage is TRBV19 and J usage is TRBJ1-1; 8 nucleotides line up with TRBD1. After removal of 6 bases from V and 5 bases from J, the junction contained 5 bases not matched to a gene. There are 13 residues in the CDR3. Germline lookup yields CDR1 LNHDA and CDR2 SQIVND (reference sequence). CDR3 nucleotide sequence: TGTGCCAGTAGAGGACAGGGAAGGACTGAAGCTTTCTTT. It is translated as CASRGQGRTEAFF.

The chain couples TRBV19 to TRBJ1-5; D is undetermined. The CDR3 has 13 residues. Trimming took off 3 bases at V and 4 bases at J, with 7 bases between the two ends. Germline CDR1 LNHDA, CDR2 SQIVND (reference sequence). CDR3 residues: CASSIRGNQPQHF. The CDR3 bases are TGTGCCAGTAGTATCAGAGGGAATCAGCCCCAGCATTTT.

The chain is built from TRBV20-1 and TRBJ1-2, with 8 bases matching TRBD1. J gave up 3 bases and V 0 bases, and 6 bases lay outside the gene matches. Germline CDR1 DFQATT, CDR2 SNEGSKA (reference sequence). The CDR3 runs to 15 residues. In DNA form, the CDR3 reads TGCAGTGCTAGAGATGTGAAGACAGGGGACTATGGCTACACCTTC. Translated, it gives CSARDVKTGDYGYTF.

The chain joins TRBV4-3 to TRBJ2-2, with 11 positions matching TRBD2. V dropped 4 bases and J dropped 5; count of bases not matched to a gene: 9. The CDR3 consists of 17 residues. Germline lookup yields CDR1 LGHNA and CDR2 YSLEER. CDR3 residues: CASSPNSGRAITGELFF. The CDR3 bases are TGCGCCAGCAGCCCAAATAGCGGGAGGGCCATTACCGGGGAGCTGTTTTTT.

This rearrangement joins TRBV3-1 to TRBJ2-1, with D possibly matching TRBD2 (7 bases). Trimming removed 4 bases at V and 2 bases at J, with 18 bases between. This CDR3 comprises 17 residues. In germline, CDR1 is LGHDT, CDR2 YNNKEL (reference sequence). DNA of the CDR3: TGTGCCAGCAGCCGGCAAACGGGGGGCAGCGCCTACAATGAGCAGTTCTTC. Translated, it gives CASSRQTGGSAYNEQFF.

A word on this clonotype: Sequence at one end of the junction differs from germline and may be a read error. V gene TRBV7-9 combines with J gene TRBJ2-7; D is undetermined. CDR1 is SEHNR, CDR2 FQNEAQ, per germline (reference sequence). This CDR3 is built from 12 residues. The CDR3 bases are TGTGCCAGCAGCTTAGATTCCCTCAGGAAAGACTTC. Protein sequence: CASSLDSLRKDF.